This T cell receptor (beta chain) came from a study of Ad26.COV2.S vaccination and SARS-CoV-2 variants. The table came from immunoSEQ multiplex PCR; TCRdb's copy has only in-frame clones and leaves some out. The sample contains roughly 510,000 clones, around 90% of which appear only once. Trimming cost V 0 bases and J 4 bases; bases outside gene matches: 0. The CDR3 length is 14 residues. Germline V gives CDR1 SGHRS, CDR2 YFSETQ. Indicated treatment: 15 to 20 received Ad26.COV2.S at low or high dose, single or two shots; about 5 received placebo; per-sample allocation not given. After the first vaccine or placebo injection, samples were drawn on day 63.

This TCR was sampled from a person between 18 and 65 years old who received the Ad26.COV2.S COVID-19 vaccine or a placebo. This chain links TRBV5-1 with TRBJ2-2; TRBD2 matches 7 bases. The sequencing used peripheral blood, collected in a trial of Ad26.COV2.S vaccine versus placebo. The chain's CDR3 is CASSLGGGTGELFF. CDR3 coding DNA: TGCGCCAGCAGCTTGGGCGGGGGCACCGGGGAGCTGTTTTTT. The whole variable domain, filled in from reference TRBV5-1 and TRBJ2-2, reads KAGVTQTPRYLIKTRGQQVTLSCSPISGHRSVSWYQQTPGQGLQFLFEYFSETQRNKGNFPGRFSGRQFSNSRSEMNVSTLELGDSALYLCASSLGGGTGELFFGEGSRLTVL.